Listed below are T cell receptor beta chains from one sample, sequenced in a study of blood T cell repertoires in COVID-19. Sequencing was performed with immunoSEQ multiplex PCR; in TCRdb, only in-frame clones are kept and a portion is missing. The data contain 120,000 to 150,000 clones, about four fifths of them singletons. The sample comprised peripheral blood. These receptors were collected from a woman older than 75 in a cohort sampled during active or convalescent COVID-19. CDR3s include the opening cysteine and the closing phenylalanine or tryptophan. The D gene is left open where the match is weak. Only part of the rows carry a size: once, few, many, or a class if the clone is expanded.

abundance	v_gene	j_gene	d_gene	CDR3nt	CDR3aa
once	TRBV5-6	TRBJ2-1	NA	TGTGCCAGCGGATATGGGGCTTACAATGAGCAGTTCTTC	CASGYGAYNEQFF
NA	TRBV5-1	TRBJ2-1	TRBD1	TGCGCCAGCAGCTTGGCCCCGGGACAGGGGGCCAATGAGCAGTTCTTC	CASSLAPGQGANEQFF
NA	TRBV7-2	TRBJ1-1	TRBD1	TGTGCCAGCAGCCCCAGAACAGGGGGCACTGAAGCTTTCTTT	CASSPRTGGTEAFF
NA	TRBV6-1	TRBJ1-4	TRBD1	TGTGCCAGCAGTGAAGGTTGGAGGGGGCGTAATGAAAAACTGTTTTTT	CASSEGWRGRNEKLFF
NA	TRBV20-1	TRBJ1-1	NA	TGCAGTGCTAGTGTCCGGGGGGCAAACACTGAAGCTTTCTTT	CSASVRGANTEAFF
few	TRBV7-9	TRBJ1-1	NA	TGTGCCAGCAGCTTACAGGGTGCAGCTTTCTTT	CASSLQGAAFF
NA	TRBV27	TRBJ1-2	TRBD1	TGTGCCAGCAGTGACTGGGGGACAGGGGAGGGCTACACCTTC	CASSDWGTGEGYTF
once	TRBV6-5	TRBJ2-5	NA	TGTGCCAGCATCGCACTAAGGACAGCCCAAGAGACCCAGTACTTC	CASIALRTAQETQYF
NA	TRBV7-2	TRBJ2-1	NA	TGTGCCAGCAAGCCCGCTTCCTACAATGAGCAGTTCTTC	CASKPASYNEQFF
NA	TRBV7-3	TRBJ2-5	NA	TGTGCCAGCACCAACCATAATCGAGGTCAAGAGACCCAGTACTTC	CASTNHNRGQETQYF
NA	TRBV29-1	TRBJ2-3	TRBD1	TGCAGCGTTGCAGGACAGGGCACAGATACGCAGTATTTT	CSVAGQGTDTQYF
NA	TRBV7-3	TRBJ2-3	TRBD2	TGTGCCAGCAGCAAGGACGTTGGACGGGGGGTCCGGTATTTT	CASSKDVGRGVRYF
NA	TRBV2	TRBJ1-6	NA	TGTGCCAGCAGGTACAGGGTGGATTCACCCCTCCACTTT	CASRYRVDSPLHF
NA	TRBV28	TRBJ1-2	NA	TGTGCCAGCACCCCGAGCGTTCAGTTATATGGCTACACCTTC	CASTPSVQLYGYTF
NA	TRBV6-5	TRBJ1-2	NA	TGTGCCAGCAGGGGTCTTCGGGCGAGGGCGGGCTACACCTTC	CASRGLRARAGYTF
NA	TRBV2	TRBJ1-5	NA	TGTGCCAGCAGTGAAAAGGGGCTCAGCAATCAGCCCCAGCATTTT	CASSEKGLSNQPQHF
NA	TRBV19	TRBJ1-6	NA	TGTGCCAGTAGAACAGGGAGCGGTAATTCACCCCTCCACTTT	CASRTGSGNSPLHF
NA	TRBV2	TRBJ2-5	TRBD2	TGTGCCAGCAGGGCCGGGACTAGCGGGGGGACCCAGTACTTC	CASRAGTSGGTQYF
NA	TRBV7-8	TRBJ2-5	TRBD2	TGTGCCAGCGCTGGGACTAGCGGCTGGGAGACCCAGTACTTC	CASAGTSGWETQYF
NA	TRBV5-1	TRBJ2-7	NA	TGCGCCAGCAGCTTAGTTTTTAGCTACGAGCAGTACTTC	CASSLVFSYEQYF
NA	TRBV12-3/TRBV12-4	TRBJ1-1	NA	TGTGCCAGCAGTTTAACAGCGAACACTGAAGCTTTCTTT	CASSLTANTEAFF
NA	TRBV11-2	TRBJ2-3	TRBD2	TGTGCCAGCAGCTTAGATTTCGTTAGCGGGGTGGTCACAGATACGCAGTATTTT	CASSLDFVSGVVTDTQYF
NA	TRBV3-1/TRBV3-2	TRBJ1-6	NA	TGTGCCAGCAGCCATAGCCCACAGGTTTACTATAATTCACCCCTCCACTTT	CASSHSPQVYYNSPLHF
NA	TRBV6-2/TRBV6-3	TRBJ2-5	NA	TGTGCCAGCAGTCGAAGCGGGACAGGTGATCAAGAGACCCAGTACTTC	CASSRSGTGDQETQYF
NA	TRBV28	TRBJ1-2	TRBD1	TGTGCCAGCAGGACAGGGGGATATGGCTACACCTTC	CASRTGGYGYTF
NA	TRBV9	TRBJ1-2	NA	TGTGCCAGCAGCGTAGGGCAGGCTAACTATGGCTACACCTTC	CASSVGQANYGYTF
few	TRBV9	TRBJ2-2	TRBD1	TGTGCCAGCAGCCCCCACCGGACAGGGGCGCGGGAGCTGTTTTTT	CASSPHRTGARELFF
few	TRBV11-1	TRBJ2-3	TRBD2	TGTGCCAGCAGCTTAGTTGGTAGCGGGGGAATGGAGACGCAGTATTTT	CASSLVGSGGMETQYF
NA	TRBV4-2	TRBJ2-6	TRBD1	TGTGCCAGCAGCCCCCGACAGGGGACTGGGGCCAACGTCCTGACTTTC	CASSPRQGTGANVLTF
NA	TRBV7-8	TRBJ2-2	TRBD1	TGTGCCAGCAGGTGGAGGCCGGGACAGGGGAACTTCGCGAACACCGGGGAGCTGTTTTTT	CASRWRPGQGNFANTGELFF
NA	TRBV18	TRBJ1-1	NA	TGTGCCAGCTCCAAGGAAGCGGGGAACACTGAAGCTTTCTTT	CASSKEAGNTEAFF
NA	TRBV18	TRBJ2-3	TRBD2	TGTGCCAGCTCACCATTATCCGGGACTAGCGGGGGGGTTCGAACAGATACGCAGTATTTT	CASSPLSGTSGGVRTDTQYF
NA	TRBV12-3/TRBV12-4	TRBJ1-5	TRBD1	TGTGCCAGCAGGAGACAGGGGTATCAGCCCCAGCATTTT	CASRRQGYQPQHF
NA	TRBV6-5	TRBJ2-1	NA	TGTGCCAGCAGAACAAGACAGGGAGGAAGCAATGAGCAGTTCTTC	CASRTRQGGSNEQFF
once	TRBV5-1	TRBJ1-1	NA	TGCGCCAGCAGCCATCCTCCGGGGAACACTGAAGCTTTCTTT	CASSHPPGNTEAFF
NA	TRBV7-9	TRBJ1-6	TRBD1	TGTGCCAGCAGCTTAACGGGACAGGGAAATTCACCCCTCCACTTT	CASSLTGQGNSPLHF
NA	TRBV19	TRBJ1-5	TRBD1	TGTGCCAGTACTCTTAGACAGGGCCATCAGCCCCAGCATTTT	CASTLRQGHQPQHF
NA	TRBV19	TRBJ2-1	NA	TGTGCCAGTAGTCGGGGTCCGTTTGGTGAGCAGTTCTTC	CASSRGPFGEQFF
NA	TRBV5-4	TRBJ2-5	TRBD2	TGTGCCAGCAGCTCAGGACTAGCGGAAGAGACCCAGTACTTC	CASSSGLAEETQYF
NA	TRBV4-2	TRBJ1-3	NA	TGTGCCAGCAGCCAACAGGGAACTGGAAACACCATATATTTT	CASSQQGTGNTIYF
NA	TRBV2	TRBJ2-3	TRBD2	TGTGCAAGCGGACGAGCGGGGACCACAGATACGCAGTATTTT	CASGRAGTTDTQYF
NA	TRBV19	TRBJ2-1	NA	TGTGCCAGTAGTATGTACAACGGGGATGGTGAGCAGTTCTTC	CASSMYNGDGEQFF
NA	TRBV5-1	TRBJ2-1	NA	TGCGCCAGCAGAGGCAGAACTATCGACAATGAGCAGTTCTTC	CASRGRTIDNEQFF
NA	TRBV7-3	TRBJ2-2	NA	TGTGCCAGCAGCTTATTGAGTAACACCGGGGAGCTGTTTTTT	CASSLLSNTGELFF
few	TRBV7-9	TRBJ1-5	TRBD1	TGTGCCAGCAGCTTAGGTGGGCAGGGGGTTTACAATCAGCCCCAGCATTTT	CASSLGGQGVYNQPQHF
NA	TRBV6-2/TRBV6-3	TRBJ2-4	NA	TGTGCCAGCAGTTCGCAGGGATTAGCCAAAAACATTCAGTACTTC	CASSSQGLAKNIQYF